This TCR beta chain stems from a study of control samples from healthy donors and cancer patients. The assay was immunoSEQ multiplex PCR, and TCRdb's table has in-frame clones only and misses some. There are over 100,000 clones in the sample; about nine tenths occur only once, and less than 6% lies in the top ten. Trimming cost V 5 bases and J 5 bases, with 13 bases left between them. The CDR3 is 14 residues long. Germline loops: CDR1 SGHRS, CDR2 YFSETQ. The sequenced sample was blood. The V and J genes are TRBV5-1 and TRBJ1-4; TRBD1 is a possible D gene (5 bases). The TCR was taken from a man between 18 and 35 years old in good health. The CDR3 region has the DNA TGCGCCAGCAGGGGGGTTAAGGAGAATGAAAAACTGTTTTTT. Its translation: CASRGVKENEKLFF. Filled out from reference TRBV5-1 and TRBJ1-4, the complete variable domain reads KAGVTQTPRYLIKTRGQQVTLSCSPISGHRSVSWYQQTPGQGLQFLFEYFSETQRNKGNFPGRFSGRQFSNSRSEMNVSTLELGDSALYLCASRGVKENEKLFFGSGTQLSVL.